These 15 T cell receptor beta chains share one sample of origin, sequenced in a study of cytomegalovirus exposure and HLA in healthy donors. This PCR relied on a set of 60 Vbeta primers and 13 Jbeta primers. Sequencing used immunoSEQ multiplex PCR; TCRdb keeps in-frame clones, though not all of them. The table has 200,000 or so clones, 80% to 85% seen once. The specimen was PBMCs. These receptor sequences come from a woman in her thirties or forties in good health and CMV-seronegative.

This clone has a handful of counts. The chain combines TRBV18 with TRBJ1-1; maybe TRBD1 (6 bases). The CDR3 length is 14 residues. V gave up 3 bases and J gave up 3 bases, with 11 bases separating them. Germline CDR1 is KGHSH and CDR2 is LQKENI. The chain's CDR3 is CASSPSDRHTEAFF. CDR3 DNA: TGTGCCAGCTCACCGTCAGACAGGCACACTGAAGCTTTCTTT.

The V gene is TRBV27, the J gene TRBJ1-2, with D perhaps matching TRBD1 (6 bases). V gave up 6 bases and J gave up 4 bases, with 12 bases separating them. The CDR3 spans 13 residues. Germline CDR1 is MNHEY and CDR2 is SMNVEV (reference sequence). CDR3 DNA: TGTGCCAGCAGACTGAGGGGGAGCTATGGCTACACCTTC. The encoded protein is CASRLRGSYGYTF.

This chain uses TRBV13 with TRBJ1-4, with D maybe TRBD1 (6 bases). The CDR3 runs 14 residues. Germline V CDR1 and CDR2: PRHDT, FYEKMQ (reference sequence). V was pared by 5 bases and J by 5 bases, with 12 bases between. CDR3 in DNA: TGTGCCAGCAGCGCGACAGGCAGGAATGAAAAACTGTTTTTT. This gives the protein CASSATGRNEKLFF.

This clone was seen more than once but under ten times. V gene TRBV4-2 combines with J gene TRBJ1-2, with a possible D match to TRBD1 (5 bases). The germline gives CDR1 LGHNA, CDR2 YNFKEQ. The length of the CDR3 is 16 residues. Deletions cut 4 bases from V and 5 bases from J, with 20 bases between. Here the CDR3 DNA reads TGTGCCAGCAGCCCGGCGTCGGGGGGACCAGGATATGGCTACACCTTC. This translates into CASSPASGGPGYGYTF.

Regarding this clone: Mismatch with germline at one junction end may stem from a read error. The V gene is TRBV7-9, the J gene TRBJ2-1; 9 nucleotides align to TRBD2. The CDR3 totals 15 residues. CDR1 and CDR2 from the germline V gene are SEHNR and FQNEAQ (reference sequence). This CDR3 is CSSSFVRGGYNEQFF. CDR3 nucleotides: TGTTCCAGCAGCTTCGTGCGGGGGGGGTACAATGAGCAGTTCTTC.

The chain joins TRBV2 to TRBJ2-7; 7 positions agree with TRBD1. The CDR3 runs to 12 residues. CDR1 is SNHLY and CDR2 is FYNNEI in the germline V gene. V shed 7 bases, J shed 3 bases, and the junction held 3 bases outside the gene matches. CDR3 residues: CASKGQFYEQYF. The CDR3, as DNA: TGTGCCAGCAAGGGACAGTTCTACGAGCAGTACTTC.

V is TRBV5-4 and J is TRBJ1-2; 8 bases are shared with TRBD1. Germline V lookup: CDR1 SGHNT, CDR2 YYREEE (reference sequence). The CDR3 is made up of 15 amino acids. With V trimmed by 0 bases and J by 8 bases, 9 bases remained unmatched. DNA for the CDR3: TGTGCCAGCAGCTTGGGTCCAGGGGGCGGTGGGGGCTACACCTTC. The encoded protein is CASSLGPGGGGGYTF.

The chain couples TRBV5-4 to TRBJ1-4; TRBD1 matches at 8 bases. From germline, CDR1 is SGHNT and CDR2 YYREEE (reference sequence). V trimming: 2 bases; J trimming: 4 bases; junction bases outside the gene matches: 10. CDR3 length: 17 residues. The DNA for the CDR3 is TGTGCCAGCAGCTTCAGTACAGGGGGTCTTAGTAATGAAAAACTGTTTTTT. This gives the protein CASSFSTGGLSNEKLFF.

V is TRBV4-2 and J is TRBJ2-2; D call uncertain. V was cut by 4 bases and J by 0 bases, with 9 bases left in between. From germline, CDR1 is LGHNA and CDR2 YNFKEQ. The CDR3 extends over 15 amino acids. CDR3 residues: CASSLIGANTGELFF. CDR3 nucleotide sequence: TGTGCCAGCAGCCTCATCGGAGCGAACACCGGGGAGCTGTTTTTT.

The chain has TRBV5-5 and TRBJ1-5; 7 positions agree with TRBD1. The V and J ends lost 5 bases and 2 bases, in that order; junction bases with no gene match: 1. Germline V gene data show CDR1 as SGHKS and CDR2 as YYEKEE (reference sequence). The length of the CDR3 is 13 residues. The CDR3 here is CASSTGGNQPQHF. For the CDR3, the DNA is TGTGCCAGCAGTACAGGGGGCAATCAGCCCCAGCATTTT.

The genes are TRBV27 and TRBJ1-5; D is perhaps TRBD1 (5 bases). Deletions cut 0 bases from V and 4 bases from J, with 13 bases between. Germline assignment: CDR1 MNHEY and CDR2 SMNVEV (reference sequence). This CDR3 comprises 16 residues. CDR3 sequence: CASSLSSGDVNQPQHF. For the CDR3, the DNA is TGTGCCAGCAGTTTATCTTCGGGGGACGTAAATCAGCCCCAGCATTTT.

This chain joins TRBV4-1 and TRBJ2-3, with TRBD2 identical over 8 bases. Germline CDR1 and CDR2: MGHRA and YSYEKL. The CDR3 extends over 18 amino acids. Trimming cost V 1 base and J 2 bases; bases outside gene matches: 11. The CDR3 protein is CASSQGDAGGSLTDTQYF. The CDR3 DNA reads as TGCGCCAGCAGCCAAGGAGACGCGGGGGGTTCTCTCACAGATACGCAGTATTTT.

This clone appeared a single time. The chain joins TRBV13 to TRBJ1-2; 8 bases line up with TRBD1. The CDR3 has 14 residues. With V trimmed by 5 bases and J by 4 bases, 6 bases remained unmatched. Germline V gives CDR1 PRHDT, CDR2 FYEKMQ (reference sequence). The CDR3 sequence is CASSTQGAAYGYTF. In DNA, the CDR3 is TGTGCCAGCAGCACCCAGGGGGCGGCCTATGGCTACACCTTC.

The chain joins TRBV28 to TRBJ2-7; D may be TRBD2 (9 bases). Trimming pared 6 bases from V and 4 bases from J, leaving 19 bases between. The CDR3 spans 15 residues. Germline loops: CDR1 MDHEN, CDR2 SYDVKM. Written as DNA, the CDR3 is TGTGCCAGCAGCCCTAGCGGGACAGGTCTGTACGAGCAGTACTTC. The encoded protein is CASSPSGTGLYEQYF.

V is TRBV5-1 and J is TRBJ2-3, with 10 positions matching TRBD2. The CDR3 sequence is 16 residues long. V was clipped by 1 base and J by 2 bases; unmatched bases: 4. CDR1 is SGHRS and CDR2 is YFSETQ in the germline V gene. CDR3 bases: TGCGCCAGCAGCTTGACAGGACTAGCGGCCACAGATACGCAGTATTTT. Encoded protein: CASSLTGLAATDTQYF.